This passage covers 21 T cell receptor beta chains from one sample sequenced in a study of cytomegalovirus exposure and HLA in healthy donors (dated by TCRdb to between 2016 and 2019). Library creation used the immunoSEQ multiplex PCR assay. A mixture of 60 forward primers for TCR Vbeta segments and 13 reverse primers for TCR Jbeta segments was used in the multiplex PCR. The clones in this table, taken by TCRdb from immuneACCESS, are in-frame only. Not every clone is retained; where verified, under half of the shortfall comes from an unresolved V gene, and the cause of the rest is unknown. Here the sample has around 150,000 clones; around 80% occur a single time. The ten largest clones take up 6.5% to 7% of the sample. The specimen sequenced was PBMCs. The receptors were gathered from a man in his forties in good health and CMV-seropositive.

This sequence joins TRBV6-5 and TRBJ1-3; D ambiguous. The CDR3 totals 14 residues. V gave up 2 bases and J gave up 4 bases, with 9 bases separating them. Germline lookup yields CDR1 MNHEY and CDR2 SVGAGI. Written as DNA, the CDR3 is TGTGCCAGCAGTTACGGCCCTAGAGGAAACACCATATATTTT. This gives the protein CASSYGPRGNTIYF.

This chain uses TRBV10-1 with TRBJ2-3, with no clear D. The ends were cut back, 4 bases at V and 2 bases at J, with 10 bases in the middle. This CDR3 is built from 14 residues. CDR1 is WNHNN and CDR2 is SYGVQD in the germline V gene (reference sequence). CDR3 amino acids: CASSGALITDTQYF. In nucleotides, the CDR3 is TGCGCCAGCAGTGGGGCATTGATCACAGATACGCAGTATTTT.

This sequence joins TRBV18 and TRBJ1-2, with 11 bases matching TRBD1. The CDR3 runs 17 residues. Losses at the gene ends were 5 bases for V and 0 bases for J; bases not matched to a gene: 8. The germline V gene has CDR1 KGHSH and CDR2 LQKENI. CDR3 residues: CASSSGTGGSANYGYTF. In DNA form, the CDR3 reads TGTGCCAGCTCATCCGGGACAGGGGGTTCAGCTAACTATGGCTACACCTTC.

Note on this clone: The CDR3 ends on some other residue instead of the conserved phenylalanine or tryptophan, so this is likely a read error. V and J are TRBV10-3 and TRBJ2-7; TRBD2 aligns across 12 bases. Germline V gives CDR1 ENHRY, CDR2 SYGVKD. The CDR3 extends over 16 amino acids. Trimming took 3 bases from V and 4 from J; bases not matched to a gene: 7. CDR3 nucleotides: TGTGCCATCAGTGACCCCCCTAGCGGGAGGGGATACGAGCAGTACCTC. This sequence encodes CAISDPPSGRGYEQYL.

The gene calls are TRBV6-5 and TRBJ2-5; 7 bases match TRBD1. The J call may be in error: the DNA end matches TRBJ2-7 better. Per the germline V gene, CDR1 is MNHEY and CDR2 is SVGAGI. CDR3 length: 15 amino acids. The CDR3 DNA sequence: TGTGCCAGCAGTTACTCGAGAGCAGGGGGCTACGAGCAGTACTTC. Protein: CASSYSRAGGYEQYF.

J is TRBJ2-4 and V is TRBV15, with a weak D call TRBD1 (6 bases). CDR3 length: 15 amino acids. In germline, CDR1 is LNHNV, CDR2 YYDKDF (reference sequence). V was shortened by 6 bases and J by 0 bases, with 12 bases between the two germline ends. The CDR3 protein is CATSPTGRAKNIQYF. CDR3 sequence (DNA): TGTGCCACCAGTCCGACAGGTCGAGCCAAAAACATTCAGTACTTC.

This clone occurred a few times. The chain has TRBV15 and TRBJ2-7; 9 bases fit TRBD2. The CDR3 runs to 16 residues. Germline V gene lookup returns CDR1 LNHNV and CDR2 YYDKDF (reference sequence). Germline trimming cut 3 bases from V and 1 base from J; bases unmatched to any gene: 7. The CDR3 sequence: CATSRGLTSGSYEQYF. The CDR3 coding sequence is TGTGCCACCAGCAGGGGACTGACTAGCGGATCCTACGAGCAGTACTTC. The full variable domain, in which reference TRBV15 and TRBJ2-7 provide the parts outside the CDR3, is DAMVIQNPRYQVTQFGKPVTLSCSQTLNHNVMYWYQQKSSQAPKLLFHYYDKDFNNEADTPDNFQSRRPNTSFCFLDIRSPGLGDTAMYLCATSRGLTSGSYEQYFGPGTRLTVT.

This clone has only a few counts. V and J are TRBV16 and TRBJ1-1; weak D call: TRBD1 (5 bases). The CDR3 length is 14 residues. Germline assignment: CDR1 KGHSY and CDR2 FQNENV. The ends were cut back, 0 bases at V and 5 bases at J, with 10 bases in the middle. CDR3 loop: CASSQSPGGTEAFF. CDR3 DNA sequence: TGTGCCAGCAGCCAATCCCCCGGGGGGACTGAAGCTTTCTTT.

This chain connects TRBV5-1 to TRBJ2-2, with TRBD1 matching 8 bases. V lost 0 bases and J lost 1; bases outside the gene matches: 2. This CDR3 has 16 amino acids. Germline V gene data show CDR1 as SGHRS and CDR2 as YFSETQ. CDR3 DNA sequence: TGCGCCAGCAGCTTGGATGACAGGGGGAACACCGGGGAGCTGTTTTTT. The encoded protein is CASSLDDRGNTGELFF.

This clone was detected a few times. The chain carries TRBV14 and TRBJ1-1, with no clear D. Germline V gene sequence: CDR1 SGHDN, CDR2 FVKESK. Trimming cost V 2 bases and J 3 bases, with 10 bases left between them. The CDR3 has 14 residues. The CDR3 nucleotides read TGTGCCAGCAGCCAACTTTCGGGGTACACTGAAGCTTTCTTT. Encoded protein: CASSQLSGYTEAFF.

The J gene is TRBJ2-3, the V gene TRBV11-3; TRBD1 matches 8 bases. CDR3 size: 15 residues. V was clipped by 5 bases and J by 2 bases; unmatched bases: 6. In germline, CDR1 is SGHNT, CDR2 YENEEA. The DNA of the CDR3 is TGTGCCAGCAGCCTGGGGACAGGACCCACAGATACGCAGTATTTT. Encoded protein: CASSLGTGPTDTQYF.

This clone was counted between two and nine times. The chain carries TRBV30 and TRBJ2-6, with 10 positions matching TRBD1. There are 18 residues in the CDR3. CDR1 GTSNPN and CDR2 SVGIG come from the germline V gene (reference sequence). With V trimmed by 3 bases and J by 3 bases, 11 bases remained unmatched. The DNA of the CDR3 is TGTGCCTGGAGCTCGCTTTGGGACAGGGGAAATGGGGCCAACGTCCTGACTTTC. Translating gives CAWSSLWDRGNGANVLTF.

The V and J genes are TRBV7-6 and TRBJ2-7, with 8 bases aligning to TRBD2. Germline CDR1 reads SGHVS; CDR2 reads FNYEAQ. The CDR3 contains 15 residues. J lost 4 bases, V lost 4 bases, and 9 bases had no gene match. CDR3 sequence: CASSSGGTSLYEQYF. The CDR3 DNA sequence: TGTGCCAGCAGCTCGGGGGGGACATCCCTTTACGAGCAGTACTTC.

The CDR3 sequence is CASSSRTGGDEQFF. CDR3 nucleotides: TGCGCCAGCAGCTCCCGGACAGGGGGCGATGAGCAGTTCTTC. The rearrangement joins TRBV5-1 to TRBJ2-1; 11 bases fit TRBD1. V dropped 3 bases and J dropped 8; count of bases not matched to a gene: 4. The CDR3 runs to 14 residues. Germline CDR1 SGHRS, CDR2 YFSETQ.

This chain joins TRBV11-1 and TRBJ2-7; tentative D call: TRBD2 (6 bases). The CDR3 spans 13 residues. V shed 5 bases and J shed 3 bases, with 11 bases lying between them. Germline V lookup: CDR1 SGHAT, CDR2 FQDESV (reference sequence). CDR3 bases: TGTGCCAGCAGCCCTCTTAGCGGCTACGAGCAGTACTTC. Its protein is CASSPLSGYEQYF.

This clone was detected once. The V gene is TRBV1, the J gene TRBJ2-1; the D segment call TRBD1 is taken from the table without a DNA check. TRBV1 is a pseudogene. The CDR3 consists of 16 residues. Here the CDR3 reads CTSSQPDRAPYNEQFF. CDR3 coding DNA: TGCACCAGCAGCCAACCCGACAGGGCCCCCTACAATGAGCAGTTCTTC.

A single count supports this clone. The chain couples TRBV30 to TRBJ2-5, with 8 bases matching TRBD2. Near its end, the DNA agrees better with TRBJ2-7, so the J call may be wrong. The length of the CDR3 is 14 residues. Germline V gene data show CDR1 as GTSNPN and CDR2 as SVGIG (reference sequence). As DNA, the CDR3 is TGTGCCGAATCACGTAGCGGGGCCTCCTACGAGCAGTACTTC. This translates into CAESRSGASYEQYF.

To note about this clone: This CDR3 is also generated by other DNA sequences in the sample. The chain uses TRBV18 and TRBJ2-2; TRBD2 agrees at 7 bases. The germline CDR1 and CDR2 sequences are KGHSH and LQKENI. V shed 2 bases, J shed 3 bases, and the junction held 6 bases outside the gene matches. CDR3 length: 16 amino acids. For the CDR3, the DNA is TGTGCCAGCTCACCAGGTGGCGGGAGCTACACCGGGGAGCTGTTTTTT. It codes for CASSPGGGSYTGELFF.

The chain joins TRBV7-9 to TRBJ2-7; 9 positions agree with TRBD2. After removal of 5 bases from V and 2 bases from J, the junction contained 7 bases not matched to a gene. The CDR3 extends over 15 amino acids. The germline gives CDR1 SEHNR, CDR2 FQNEAQ (reference sequence). The CDR3 reads CASSQTSGTTYEQYF. CDR3 DNA sequence: TGTGCCAGCAGCCAGACTAGCGGCACGACCTACGAGCAGTACTTC.

The chain has TRBV11-3 and TRBJ2-2, with D unresolved. CDR1 SGHNT and CDR2 YENEEA come from the germline V gene. Trimming removed 0 bases from V and 6 bases from J, with 8 bases in between. CDR3 length: 14 amino acids. In DNA, the CDR3 is TGTGCCAGCAGCTTAGATGCCCAGGCCGGGGAGCTGTTTTTT. Translated: CASSLDAQAGELFF.

The gene calls are TRBV7-9 and TRBJ2-1, with D tentatively TRBD2 (5 bases). Germline V lookup: CDR1 SEHNR, CDR2 FQNEAQ (reference sequence). Trimming pared 6 bases from V and 6 bases from J, leaving 12 bases between. The CDR3 is 13 residues long. The CDR3 bases are TGTGCCAGCAGGCCCACTAGAACCAATGAGCAGTTCTTC. Amino acids: CASRPTRTNEQFF.